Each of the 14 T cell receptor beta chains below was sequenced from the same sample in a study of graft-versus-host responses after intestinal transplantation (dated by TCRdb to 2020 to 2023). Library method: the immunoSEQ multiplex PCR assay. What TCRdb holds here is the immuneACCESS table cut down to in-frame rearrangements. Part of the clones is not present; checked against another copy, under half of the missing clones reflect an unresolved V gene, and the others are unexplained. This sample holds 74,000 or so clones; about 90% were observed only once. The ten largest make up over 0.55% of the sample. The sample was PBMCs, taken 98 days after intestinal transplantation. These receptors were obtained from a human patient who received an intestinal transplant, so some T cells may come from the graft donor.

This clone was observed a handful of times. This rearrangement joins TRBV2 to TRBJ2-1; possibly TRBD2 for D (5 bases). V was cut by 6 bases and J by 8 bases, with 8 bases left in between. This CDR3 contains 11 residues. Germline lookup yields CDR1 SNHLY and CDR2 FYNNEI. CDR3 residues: CASSEGDEQFF. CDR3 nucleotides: TGTGCCAGCAGCGAGGGAGATGAGCAGTTCTTC. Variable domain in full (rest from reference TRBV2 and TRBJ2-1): EPEVTQTPSHQVTQMGQEVILRCVPISNHLYFYWYRQILGQKVEFLVSFYNNEISEKSEIFDDQFSVERPDGSNFTLKIRSTKLEDSAMYFCASSEGDEQFFGPGTRLTVL.

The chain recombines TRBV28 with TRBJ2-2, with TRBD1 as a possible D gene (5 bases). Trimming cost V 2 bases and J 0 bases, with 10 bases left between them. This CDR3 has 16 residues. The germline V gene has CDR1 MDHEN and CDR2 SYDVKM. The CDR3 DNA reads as TGTGCCAGCAGTTTAGGGGCAGCCCCGAACACCGGGGAGCTGTTTTTT. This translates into CASSLGAAPNTGELFF.

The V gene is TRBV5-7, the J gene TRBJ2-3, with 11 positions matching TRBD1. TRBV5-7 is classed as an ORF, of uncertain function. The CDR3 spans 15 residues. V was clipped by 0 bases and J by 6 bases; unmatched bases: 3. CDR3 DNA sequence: TGTGCCAGCAGCTTGGTCCGGACAGGGGGCGATACGCAGTATTTT. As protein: CASSLVRTGGDTQYF.

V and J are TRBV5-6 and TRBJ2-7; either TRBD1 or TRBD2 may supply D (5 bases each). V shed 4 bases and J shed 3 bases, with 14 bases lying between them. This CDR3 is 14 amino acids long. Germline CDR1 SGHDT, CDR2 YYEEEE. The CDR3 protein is CASSQGTSGYEQYF. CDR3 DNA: TGTGCCAGCAGCCAAGGGACCTCAGGCTACGAGCAGTACTTC.

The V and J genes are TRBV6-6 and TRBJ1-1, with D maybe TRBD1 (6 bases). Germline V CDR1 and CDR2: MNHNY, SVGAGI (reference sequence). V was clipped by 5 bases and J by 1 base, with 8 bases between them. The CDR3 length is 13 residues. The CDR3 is CASSVDRNTEAFF. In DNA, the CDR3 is TGTGCCAGCAGTGTGGACAGGAACACTGAAGCTTTCTTT.

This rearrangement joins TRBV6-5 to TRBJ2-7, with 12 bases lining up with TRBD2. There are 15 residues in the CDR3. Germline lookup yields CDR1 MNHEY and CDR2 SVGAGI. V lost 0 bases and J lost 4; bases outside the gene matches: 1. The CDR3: CASSYSLAGGYEQYF. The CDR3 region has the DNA TGTGCCAGCAGTTACTCACTAGCGGGGGGTTACGAGCAGTACTTC.

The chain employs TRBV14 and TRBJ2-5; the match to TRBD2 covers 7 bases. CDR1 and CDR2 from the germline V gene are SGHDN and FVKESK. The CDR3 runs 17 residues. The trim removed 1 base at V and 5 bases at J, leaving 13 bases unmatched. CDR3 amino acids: CASSQGGRGGFQETQYF. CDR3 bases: TGTGCCAGCAGCCAAGGGGGACGCGGGGGATTTCAGGAGACCCAGTACTTC.

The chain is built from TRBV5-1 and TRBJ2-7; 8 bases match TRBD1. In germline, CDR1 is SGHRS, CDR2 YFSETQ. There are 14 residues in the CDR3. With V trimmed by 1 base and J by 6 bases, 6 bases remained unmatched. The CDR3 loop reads CASSLPGQDSEQYF. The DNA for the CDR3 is TGCGCCAGCAGCTTGCCGGGACAGGACTCCGAGCAGTACTTC.

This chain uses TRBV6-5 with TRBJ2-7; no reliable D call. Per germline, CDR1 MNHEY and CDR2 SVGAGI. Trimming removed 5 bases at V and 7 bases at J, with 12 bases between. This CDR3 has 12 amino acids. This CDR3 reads CASSDGFGEQYF. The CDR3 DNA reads TGTGCCAGCAGTGATGGCTTTGGGGAGCAGTACTTC.

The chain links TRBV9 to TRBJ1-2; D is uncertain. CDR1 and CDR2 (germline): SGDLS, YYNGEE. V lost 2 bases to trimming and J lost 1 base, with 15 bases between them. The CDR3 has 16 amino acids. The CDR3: CASSVEARAFNYGYTF. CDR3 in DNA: TGTGCCAGCAGCGTTGAGGCCCGGGCGTTTAACTATGGCTACACCTTC.

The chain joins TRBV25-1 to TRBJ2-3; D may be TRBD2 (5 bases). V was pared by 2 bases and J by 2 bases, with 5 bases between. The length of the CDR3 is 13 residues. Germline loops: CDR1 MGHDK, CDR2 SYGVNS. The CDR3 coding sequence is TGTGCCAGCAGTGAACTAGCCACAGATACGCAGTATTTT. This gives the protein CASSELATDTQYF.

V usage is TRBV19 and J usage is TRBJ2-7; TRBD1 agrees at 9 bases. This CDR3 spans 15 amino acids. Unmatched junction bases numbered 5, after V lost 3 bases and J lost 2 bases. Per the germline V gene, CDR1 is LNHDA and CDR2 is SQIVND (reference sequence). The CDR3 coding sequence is TGTGCCAGTAGTATGGGGACAGGGAGGACCTACGAGCAGTACTTC. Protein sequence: CASSMGTGRTYEQYF.

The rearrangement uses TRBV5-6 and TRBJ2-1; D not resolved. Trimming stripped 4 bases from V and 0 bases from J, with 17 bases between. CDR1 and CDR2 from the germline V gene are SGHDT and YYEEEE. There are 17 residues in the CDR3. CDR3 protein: CASSTNPGDSSYNEQFF. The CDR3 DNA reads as TGTGCCAGCAGCACAAACCCAGGAGATAGCTCCTACAATGAGCAGTTCTTC. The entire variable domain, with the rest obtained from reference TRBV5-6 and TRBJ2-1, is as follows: DAGVTQSPTHLIKTRGQQVTLRCSPKSGHDTVSWYQQALGQGPQFIFQYYEEEERQRGNFPDRFSGHQFPNYSSELNVNALLLGDSALYLCASSTNPGDSSYNEQFFGPGTRLTVL.

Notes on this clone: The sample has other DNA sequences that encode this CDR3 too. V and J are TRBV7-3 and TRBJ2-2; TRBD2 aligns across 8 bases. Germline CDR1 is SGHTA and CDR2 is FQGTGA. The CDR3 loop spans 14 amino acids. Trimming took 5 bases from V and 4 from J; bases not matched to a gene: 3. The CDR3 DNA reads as TGTGCCAGCAGCCCCAGCGGGAGCACCGGGGAGCTGTTTTTT. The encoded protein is CASSPSGSTGELFF. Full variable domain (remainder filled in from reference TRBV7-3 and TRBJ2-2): GAGVSQTPSNKVTEKGKYVELRCDPISGHTALYWYRQSLGQGPEFLIYFQGTGAADDSGLPNDRFFAVRPEGSVSTLKIQRTERGDSAVYLCASSPSGSTGELFFGEGSRLTVL.